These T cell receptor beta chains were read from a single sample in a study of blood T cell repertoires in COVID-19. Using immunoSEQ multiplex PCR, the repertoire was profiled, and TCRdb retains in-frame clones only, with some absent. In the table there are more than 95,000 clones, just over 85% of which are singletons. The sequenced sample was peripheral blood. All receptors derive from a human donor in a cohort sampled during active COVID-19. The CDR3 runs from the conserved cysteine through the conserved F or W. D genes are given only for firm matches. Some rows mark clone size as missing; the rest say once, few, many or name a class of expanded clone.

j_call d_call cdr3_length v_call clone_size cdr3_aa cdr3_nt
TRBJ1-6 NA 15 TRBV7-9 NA CASSPNRVEDSPLHF TGTGCCAGCAGCCCGAACAGGGTGGAGGATTCACCCCTCCACTTT
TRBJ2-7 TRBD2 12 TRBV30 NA CAWRSGGPEQYF TGTGCCTGGCGTAGCGGGGGGCCCGAGCAGTACTTC
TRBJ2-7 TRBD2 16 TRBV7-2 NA CASSLDVESGAHEQYF TGTGCCAGCAGCTTAGACGTGGAAAGCGGGGCCCACGAGCAGTACTTC
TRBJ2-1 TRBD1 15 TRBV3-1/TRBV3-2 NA CASSRDRGFYNEQFF TGTGCCAGCAGTCGCGACAGGGGCTTTTACAATGAGCAGTTCTTC
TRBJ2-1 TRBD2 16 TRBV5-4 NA CASSLLSGSFYNEQFF TGTGCCAGCAGCTTGTTAAGCGGGAGTTTCTACAATGAGCAGTTCTTC
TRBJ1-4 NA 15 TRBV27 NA CASRHDAVTNEKLFF TGTGCCAGCAGGCACGACGCGGTGACTAATGAAAAACTGTTTTTT
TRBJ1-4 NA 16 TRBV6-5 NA CASSFGSSLGIEKLFF TGTGCCAGCAGTTTCGGGAGCAGCTTGGGGATTGAAAAACTGTTTTTT
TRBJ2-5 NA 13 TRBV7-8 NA CASSLPREETQYF TGTGCCAGCAGCCTTCCCCGAGAAGAGACCCAGTACTTC
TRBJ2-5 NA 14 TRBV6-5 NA CASNYSRLQETQYF TGTGCCAGCAATTACTCGAGGCTCCAAGAGACCCAGTACTTC
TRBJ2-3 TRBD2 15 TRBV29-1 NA CSVESLAGSADTQYF TGCAGCGTTGAGTCGCTAGCGGGGTCCGCAGATACGCAGTATTTT
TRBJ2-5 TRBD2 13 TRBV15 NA CATKTSGIETQYF TGTGCCACCAAGACTAGCGGGATTGAGACCCAGTACTTC
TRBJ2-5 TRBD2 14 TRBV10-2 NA CASRDRDYLGTQYF TGCGCCAGCAGAGACCGGGACTACCTGGGGACCCAGTACTTC
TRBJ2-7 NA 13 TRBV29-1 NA CSVLGLGEYEQYF TGCAGCGTTCTAGGCCTGGGAGAGTACGAGCAGTACTTC
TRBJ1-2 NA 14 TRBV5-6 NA CASSWGPSNYGYTF TGTGCCAGCAGCTGGGGCCCAAGTAACTATGGCTACACCTTC
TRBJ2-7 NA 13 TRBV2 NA CASTPSRTYEQYF TGTGCCAGCACCCCCTCGAGGACCTACGAGCAGTACTTC
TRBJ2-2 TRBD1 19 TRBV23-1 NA CASSRRRGAGTGNTGELFF TGCGCCAGCAGTCGGCGGAGGGGCGCCGGGACAGGGAACACCGGGGAGCTGTTTTTT
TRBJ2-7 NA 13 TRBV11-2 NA CASSLARGDEQYF TGTGCCAGCAGCTTAGCCAGGGGAGACGAGCAGTACTTC
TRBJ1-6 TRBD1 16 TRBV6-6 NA CASSRGQGLFNSPLHF TGTGCCAGCAGTAGGGGACAGGGTTTATTTAATTCACCCCTCCACTTT
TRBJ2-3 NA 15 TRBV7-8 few CASSLAVLDTDTQYF TGTGCCAGCAGCTTAGCCGTACTAGACACAGATACGCAGTATTTT
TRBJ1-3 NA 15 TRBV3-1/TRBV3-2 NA CASSQTQGSGNTIYF TGTGCCAGCAGCCAAACCCAGGGGTCTGGAAACACCATATATTTT
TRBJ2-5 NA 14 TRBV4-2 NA CASSLGTGLETQYF TGTGCCAGCAGCCTCGGGACTGGACTGGAGACCCAGTACTTC
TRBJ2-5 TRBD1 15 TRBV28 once CASSLTGGGPWTQYF TGTGCCAGCAGTTTAACAGGGGGTGGGCCATGGACCCAGTACTTC
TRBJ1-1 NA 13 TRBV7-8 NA CASSLVGSGEAFF TGTGCCAGCAGCTTAGTGGGGAGTGGTGAAGCTTTCTTT
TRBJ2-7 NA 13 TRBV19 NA CASSIDREHEQYF TGTGCCAGTAGTATAGATCGCGAGCACGAGCAGTACTTC
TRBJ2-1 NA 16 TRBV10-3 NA CAISESALADYNEQFF TGTGCCATCAGTGAGTCAGCACTAGCTGACTACAATGAGCAGTTCTTC
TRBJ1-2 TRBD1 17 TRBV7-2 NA CASSFASVRGADSGYTF TGTGCCAGCAGCTTTGCTTCCGTCAGGGGGGCCGACTCTGGCTACACCTTC
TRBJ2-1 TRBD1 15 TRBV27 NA CASSFAGTGYNEQFF TGTGCCAGCAGTTTCGCCGGGACAGGGTACAATGAGCAGTTCTTC
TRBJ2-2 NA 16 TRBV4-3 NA CASSQDSGANTGELFF TGCGCCAGCAGCCAAGATTCCGGTGCGAACACCGGGGAGCTGTTTTTT
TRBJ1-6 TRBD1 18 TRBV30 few CAWSVHFPGQGQGSPLHF TGTGCCTGGAGTGTACACTTCCCGGGACAGGGGCAGGGTTCACCCCTCCACTTT
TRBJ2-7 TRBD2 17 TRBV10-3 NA CAISEPSGRTGLYEQYF TGTGCCATCAGTGAGCCTAGCGGGAGGACTGGTTTGTACGAGCAGTACTTC
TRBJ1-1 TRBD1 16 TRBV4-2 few CASSQKMTGLNTEAFF TGTGCCAGCAGCCAAAAAATGACAGGGTTGAACACTGAAGCTTTCTTT
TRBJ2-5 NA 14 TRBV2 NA CASISSALQETQYF TGTGCCAGCATATCCAGCGCCCTTCAAGAGACCCAGTACTTC
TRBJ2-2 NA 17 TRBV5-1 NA CASSMGPRSPRSGELFF TGCGCCAGCAGTATGGGGCCTCGCAGTCCCCGCTCCGGGGAGCTGTTTTTT
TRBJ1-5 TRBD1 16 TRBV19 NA CASSTLGQGTDQPQHF TGTGCCAGTAGTACCTTAGGACAGGGGACGGATCAGCCCCAGCATTTT
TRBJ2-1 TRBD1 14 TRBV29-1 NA CSVEGQGAINEQFF TGCAGCGTTGAGGGACAGGGGGCGATCAATGAGCAGTTCTTC
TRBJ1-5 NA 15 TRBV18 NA CASSPTGFGNQPQHF TGTGCCAGCTCACCGACAGGATTTGGGAATCAGCCCCAGCATTTT
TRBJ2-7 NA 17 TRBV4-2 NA CASSQDAQGLGSYEQYF TGTGCCAGCAGCCAAGATGCTCAGGGACTCGGATCCTACGAGCAGTACTTC
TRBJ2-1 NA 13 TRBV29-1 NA CSVVGPFRNEQFF TGCAGCGTTGTAGGTCCCTTCAGGAATGAGCAGTTCTTC
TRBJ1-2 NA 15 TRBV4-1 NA CASSQDSAAYYGYTF TGCGCCAGCAGCCAAGATAGTGCGGCCTACTATGGCTACACCTTC
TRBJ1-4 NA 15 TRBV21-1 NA CASGKSDREEEKLFF TGTGCCAGCGGAAAATCGGACAGGGAGGAAGAAAAACTGTTTTTT
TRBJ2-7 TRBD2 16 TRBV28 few CASSPPGLAGDHEQYF TGTGCCAGCAGTCCCCCGGGACTAGCGGGAGACCACGAGCAGTACTTC
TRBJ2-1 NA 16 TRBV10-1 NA CASSEVAASSYNEQFF TGCGCCAGCAGTGAAGTAGCGGCGAGCTCCTACAATGAGCAGTTCTTC
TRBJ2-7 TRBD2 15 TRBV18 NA CASSPSGRKDYEQYF TGTGCCAGCTCACCAAGCGGGAGGAAAGACTACGAGCAGTACTTC
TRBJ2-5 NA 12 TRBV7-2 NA CASSLGAETQYF TGTGCCAGCAGCTTAGGCGCAGAGACCCAGTACTTC
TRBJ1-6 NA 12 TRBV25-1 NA CASRGRGSPLHF TGTGCCAGCAGGGGGCGGGGGTCACCCCTCCACTTT
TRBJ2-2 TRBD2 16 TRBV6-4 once CASSDSWTSDTGELFF TGTGCCAGCAGTGACTCTTGGACTAGCGACACCGGGGAGCTGTTTTTT
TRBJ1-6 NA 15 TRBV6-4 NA CASSVAAGNNSPLHF TGTGCCAGCAGTGTGGCGGCAGGGAATAATTCACCCCTCCACTTT
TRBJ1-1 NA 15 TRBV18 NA CASSPVQSRGTEAFF TGTGCCAGCTCACCAGTCCAAAGTCGGGGCACTGAAGCTTTCTTT
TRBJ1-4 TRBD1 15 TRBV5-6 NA CASSVEGQGNEKLFF TGTGCCAGCAGCGTCGAGGGACAGGGAAATGAAAAACTGTTTTTT
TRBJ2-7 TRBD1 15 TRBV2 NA CASSTRGTGSIEQYF TGTGCCAGCAGTACTAGAGGGACAGGGTCCATCGAGCAGTACTTC